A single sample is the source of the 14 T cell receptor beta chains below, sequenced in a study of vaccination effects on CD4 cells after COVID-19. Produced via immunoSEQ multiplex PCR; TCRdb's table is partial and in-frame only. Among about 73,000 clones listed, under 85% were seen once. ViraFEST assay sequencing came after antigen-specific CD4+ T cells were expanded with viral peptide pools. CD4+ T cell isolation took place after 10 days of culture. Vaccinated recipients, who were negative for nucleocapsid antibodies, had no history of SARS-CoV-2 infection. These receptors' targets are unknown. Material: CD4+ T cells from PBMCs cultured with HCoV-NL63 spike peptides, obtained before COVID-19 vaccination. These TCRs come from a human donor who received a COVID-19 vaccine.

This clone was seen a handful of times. CDR3 sequence: CATSPAGGTFVEDTQYF. CDR3 in DNA: TGTGCCACCAGTCCAGCGGGGGGTACCTTTGTCGAAGATACGCAGTATTTT. The V call is TRBV24-1, the J call TRBJ2-3; 9 nucleotides match TRBD2. Germline loops: CDR1 KGHDR, CDR2 SFDVKD. V lost 6 bases and J lost 5; bases outside the gene matches: 14. The CDR3 covers 17 residues.

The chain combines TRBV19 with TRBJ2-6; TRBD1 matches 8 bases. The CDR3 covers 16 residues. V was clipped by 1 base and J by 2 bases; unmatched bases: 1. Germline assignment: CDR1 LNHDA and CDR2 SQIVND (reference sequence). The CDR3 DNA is TGTGCCAGTAGTATAGGGGGACAGGCTGGGGCCAACGTCCTGACTTTC. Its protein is CASSIGGQAGANVLTF.

In nucleotides, the CDR3 is TGTGCCAGCACCCCGAAAATTCTAGGACTAGCGGGGCCCTCTGGGGCCAACGTCCTGACTTTC. Translating gives CASTPKILGLAGPSGANVLTF. The V call is TRBV2, the J call TRBJ2-6; 12 bases are shared with TRBD2. The CDR3 length is 21 residues. CDR1 SNHLY and CDR2 FYNNEI come from the germline V gene. J was trimmed by 0 bases and V by 7 bases; bases with no gene match: 16.

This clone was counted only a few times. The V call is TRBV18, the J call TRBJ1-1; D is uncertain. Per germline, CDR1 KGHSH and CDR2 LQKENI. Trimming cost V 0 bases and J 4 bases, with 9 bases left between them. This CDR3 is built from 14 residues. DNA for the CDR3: TGTGCCAGCTCACCACCTCCCGGCAGCACTGAAGCTTTCTTT. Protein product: CASSPPPGSTEAFF.

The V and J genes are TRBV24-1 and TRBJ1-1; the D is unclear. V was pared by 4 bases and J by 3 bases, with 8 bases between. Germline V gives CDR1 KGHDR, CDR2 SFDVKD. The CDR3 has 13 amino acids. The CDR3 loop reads CATSESFDTEAFF. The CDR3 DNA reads TGTGCCACCAGTGAAAGTTTTGACACTGAAGCTTTCTTT.

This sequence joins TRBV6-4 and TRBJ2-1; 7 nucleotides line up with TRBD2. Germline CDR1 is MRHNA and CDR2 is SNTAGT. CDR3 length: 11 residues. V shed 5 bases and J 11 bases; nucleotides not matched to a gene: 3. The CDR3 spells CASSREGQQFF. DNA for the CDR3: TGTGCCAGCAGTAGGGAGGGGCAGCAGTTCTTC.

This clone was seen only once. CDR3 sequence: CASSEVGTGVTGELFF. DNA of the CDR3: TGTGCCAGCAGTGAAGTAGGGACAGGGGTAACCGGGGAGCTGTTTTTT. J is TRBJ2-2 and V is TRBV2; TRBD1 matches 10 bases. With V trimmed by 1 base and J by 5 bases, 4 bases remained unmatched. CDR1 is SNHLY and CDR2 is FYNNEI in the germline V gene. The CDR3 consists of 16 residues.

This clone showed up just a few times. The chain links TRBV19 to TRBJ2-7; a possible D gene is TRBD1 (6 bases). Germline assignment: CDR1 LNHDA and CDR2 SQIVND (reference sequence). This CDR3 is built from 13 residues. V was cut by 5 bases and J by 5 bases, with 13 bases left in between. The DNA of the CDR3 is TGTGCCAGTAGTCGACAGGTAGGACACGAGCAGTACGTC. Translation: CASSRQVGHEQYV.

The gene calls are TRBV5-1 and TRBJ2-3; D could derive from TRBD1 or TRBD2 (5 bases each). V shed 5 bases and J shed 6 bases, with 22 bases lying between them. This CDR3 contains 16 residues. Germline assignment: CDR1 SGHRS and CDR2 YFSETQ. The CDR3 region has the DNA TGCGCCAGCAGGTGGGACCAATCTTCGTCCACGGATACGCAGTATTTT. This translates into CASRWDQSSSTDTQYF.

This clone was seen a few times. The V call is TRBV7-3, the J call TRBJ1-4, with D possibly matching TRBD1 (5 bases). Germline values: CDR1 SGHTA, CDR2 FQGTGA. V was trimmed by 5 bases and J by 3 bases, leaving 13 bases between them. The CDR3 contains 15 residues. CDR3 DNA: TGTGCCAGCAGCCAACCGGGACGGGCTAATGAAAAACTGTTTTTT. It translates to CASSQPGRANEKLFF. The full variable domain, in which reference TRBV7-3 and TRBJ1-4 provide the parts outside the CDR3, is GAGVSQTPSNKVTEKGKYVELRCDPISGHTALYWYRQSLGQGPEFLIYFQGTGAADDSGLPNDRFFAVRPEGSVSTLKIQRTERGDSAVYLCASSQPGRANEKLFFGSGTQLSVL.

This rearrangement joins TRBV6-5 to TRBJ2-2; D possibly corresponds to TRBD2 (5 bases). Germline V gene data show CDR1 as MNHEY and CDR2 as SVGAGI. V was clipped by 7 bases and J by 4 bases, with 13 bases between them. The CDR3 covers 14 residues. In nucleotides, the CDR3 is TGTGCCAGCAACCTTCCGGGATCCACCGGGGAGCTGTTTTTT. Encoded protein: CASNLPGSTGELFF.

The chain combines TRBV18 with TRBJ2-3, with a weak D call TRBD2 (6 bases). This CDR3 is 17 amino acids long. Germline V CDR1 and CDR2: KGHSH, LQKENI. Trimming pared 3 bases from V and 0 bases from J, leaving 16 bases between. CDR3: CASSPFPLGGSTDTQYF. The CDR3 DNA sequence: TGTGCCAGCTCACCCTTTCCCCTGGGGGGAAGCACAGATACGCAGTATTTT.

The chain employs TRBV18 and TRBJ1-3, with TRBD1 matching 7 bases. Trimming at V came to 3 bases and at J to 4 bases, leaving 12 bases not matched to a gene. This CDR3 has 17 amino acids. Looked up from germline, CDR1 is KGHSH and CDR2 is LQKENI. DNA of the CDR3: TGTGCCAGCTCACCGGCGGGGATTACAGGGGTCGGAAACACCATATATTTT. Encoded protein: CASSPAGITGVGNTIYF.

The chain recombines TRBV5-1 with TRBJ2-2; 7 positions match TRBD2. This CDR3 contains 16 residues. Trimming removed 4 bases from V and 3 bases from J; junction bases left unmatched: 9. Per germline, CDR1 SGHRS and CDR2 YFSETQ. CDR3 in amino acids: CASSPRGGVDTGELFF. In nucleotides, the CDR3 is TGCGCCAGCAGCCCGCGGGGAGGGGTAGACACCGGGGAGCTGTTTTTT.